This T cell receptor (beta chain) was recovered during a study of technical replicates of blood from a few donors (dated by TCRdb to the late 2010s). Receptor amplification or capture employed the immunoSEQ multiplex PCR assay. The table comes from immuneACCESS by way of TCRdb, which keeps in-frame sequences with V and J called. Part of the clones is missing from these tables; in studies checked, under half for an unresolved V gene and the rest for unknown reasons. This sample has nearly 70,000 clones in its table, and 85% to 95% of those were observed once. In total, the top ten clones hold around 0.37% of the sample. From the cysteine through the phenylalanine, the CDR3 covers 16 amino acids. Only the CDR3 DNA is retained, 48 bases long and in frame from the first base. Relative to germline, V is missing 4 bases and J is missing 0 bases, with 1 base of the junction outside any gene match. The germline V gene specifies SGHDN as CDR1 and FVKESK as CDR2.

Notes on this clone: There is no known antigen for this receptor. Base quality data are lacking; no much larger clone is found one base away.

The chain was built from TRBV14 and TRBJ2-3; a stretch of 13 junction bases matches TRBD2. This receptor was taken from a human donor in good health. Sample: T cells isolated from PBMCs. The nucleotides read TGTGCCAGCAGCCCGGGACTAGCGGGAAGCACAGATACGCAGTATTTT. This codes for CASSPGLAGSTDTQYF.